The 4 T cell receptor beta chains below were found in one sample sequenced in a study of blood T cell repertoires in COVID-19. The assay was immunoSEQ multiplex PCR, and TCRdb's table has in-frame clones only and misses some. Of about 390,000 clones listed, about 83% are singletons. Sequencing input: PBMCs or T cells enriched from blood (not recorded which). Every receptor here comes from a woman between 45 and 65 years old who had recovered from COVID-19.

This clone was counted between two and nine times. For the CDR3, the DNA is TGTGCCAGCAGCCAAGGCAGGGGGACGGGTCAGCCCCAGCATTTT. Its protein is CASSQGRGTGQPQHF. V and J are TRBV3-1 (or the pseudogene TRBV3-2) and TRBJ1-5; 7 positions match TRBD1. This CDR3 is built from 15 residues. Trimming took 1 base from V and 6 from J; bases not matched to a gene: 6. Germline CDR1 LGHDT, CDR2 YNNKEL (reference sequence).

Only one count was recorded for this clone. The chain carries TRBV15 and TRBJ1-2, with 7 nucleotides matching TRBD1. J was trimmed by 0 bases and V by 3 bases; bases with no gene match: 4. Germline lookup yields CDR1 LNHNV and CDR2 YYDKDF (reference sequence). The CDR3 length is 15 residues. CDR3 coding DNA: TGTGCCACCAGCAGCGGGGGACAGCCTAACTATGGCTACACCTTC. Its translation: CATSSGGQPNYGYTF. Combining the CDR3 with reference TRBV15 and TRBJ1-2 gives the whole variable domain DAMVIQNPRYQVTQFGKPVTLSCSQTLNHNVMYWYQQKSSQAPKLLFHYYDKDFNNEADTPDNFQSRRPNTSFCFLDIRSPGLGDTAMYLCATSSGGQPNYGYTFGSGTRLTVV.

CDR3 in amino acids: CSVTGWGVTQYF. The CDR3 nucleotides are TGCAGCGTTACGGGGTGGGGGGTTACGCAGTATTTT. V gene TRBV29-1 combines with J gene TRBJ2-3, with D tentatively TRBD2 (6 bases). Per the germline V gene, CDR1 is SQVTM and CDR2 is ANQGSEA. Trimming took off 5 bases at V and 8 bases at J, with 14 bases between the two ends. This CDR3 has 12 amino acids.

The chain links TRBV5-8 to TRBJ1-2, with 9 bases aligning to TRBD1. The CDR3 is made up of 16 amino acids. The junction had 7 bases not matched to a gene; V was cut back by 0 bases and J by 4 bases. The V gene's germline CDR1 is SGHTS and CDR2 YDEGEE. The CDR3 here is CASSLGDRAALYGYTF. Here the CDR3 DNA reads TGTGCCAGCAGCTTGGGGGACAGGGCAGCCCTCTATGGCTACACCTTC.